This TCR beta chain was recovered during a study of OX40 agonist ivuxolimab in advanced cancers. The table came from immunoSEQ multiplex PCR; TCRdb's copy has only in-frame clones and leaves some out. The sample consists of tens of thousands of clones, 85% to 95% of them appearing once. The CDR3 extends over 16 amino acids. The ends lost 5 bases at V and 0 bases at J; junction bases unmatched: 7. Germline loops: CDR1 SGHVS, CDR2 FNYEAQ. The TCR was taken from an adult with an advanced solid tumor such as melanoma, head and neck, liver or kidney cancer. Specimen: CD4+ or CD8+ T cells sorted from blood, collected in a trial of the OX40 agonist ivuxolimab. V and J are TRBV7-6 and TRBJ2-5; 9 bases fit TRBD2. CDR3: CASSHVIAGDQETQYF. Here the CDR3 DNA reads TGTGCCAGCAGCCACGTCATAGCGGGAGACCAAGAGACCCAGTACTTC.